The T cell receptor beta chain described here comes from a study of post-analysis software for immune sequencing data. Study observations and caveats: Five or six TRBV segments were more frequent in patients than controls; TRBV5-6, TRBV5-1 and TRBV20-1 belonged to this group.

This CDR3 has 13 amino acids. V gave up 4 bases and J gave up 0 bases, with 10 bases separating them. Germline V lookup: CDR1 SQVTM, CDR2 ANQGSEA. TCR beta cDNA libraries had unique molecular identifiers. TCRdb processed the PCR reads anew with MiXCR; each CDR3 protein has one entry. The sample contains about 430,000 distinct CDR3 sequences, approximately 39% of which appear only once. Comments on this clonotype: The antigen is not known.

The source is a girl under 10 years old with multiple sclerosis. The specimen was blood. The J gene is TRBJ2-7, the V gene TRBV29-1; tentative D call: TRBD2 (6 bases). CDR3: CSVVRRGSYEQYF. The CDR3 DNA reads as TGCAGCGTTGTTAGGCGGGGCTCCTACGAGCAGTACTTC.